The 14 T cell receptor beta chains below come from one sample, sequenced in a study of T cell responses to AZD1222 COVID-19 vaccine. Method: immunoSEQ multiplex PCR; TCRdb's copy keeps in-frame clones and lacks some. The repertoire consists of roughly 81,000 clones, with approximately 86% occurring once and the leading ten covering about 8%. The sample here was peripheral blood, taken on day 0 of AZD1222 vaccination. These receptors all stem from an adult in good health.

The J gene is TRBJ2-7, the V gene TRBV5-1; TRBD1 might be the D (6 bases). Germline CDR1 reads SGHRS; CDR2 reads YFSETQ. This CDR3 spans 15 amino acids. The ends were cut back, 4 bases at V and 2 bases at J, with 16 bases in the middle. In nucleotides, the CDR3 is TGCGCCAGCAGCCCGCGAGGGACATCCCCCTACGAGCAGTACTTC. Translating it yields CASSPRGTSPYEQYF.

The rearrangement joins TRBV18 to TRBJ2-5; tentative D call: TRBD2 (6 bases). This CDR3 comprises 15 residues. The germline V and J ends were trimmed by 9 bases and 5 bases, with 22 bases remaining between them. The germline V gene has CDR1 KGHSH and CDR2 LQKENI. Here the CDR3 reads CASGRRARVVETQYF. CDR3 nucleotides: TGTGCCAGTGGCAGGAGGGCCAGGGTAGTGGAGACCCAGTACTTC.

This clone appeared once. The rearrangement uses TRBV28 and TRBJ1-2, with a tentative D call TRBD1 (5 bases). CDR3 length equals 12 residues. Between the trimmed V and J ends, which lost 5 bases and 3 bases, there was a span of 7 bases. Germline values: CDR1 MDHEN, CDR2 SYDVKM. CDR3 coding DNA: TGTGCCAGCAGTGGGGGGTACTATGGCTACACCTTC. It codes for CASSGGYYGYTF.

V usage is TRBV6-1 and J usage is TRBJ1-6; D unclear. Germline V gene data show CDR1 as MNHNS and CDR2 as SASEGT. The V end lost 1 base, the J end lost 0 bases, and 7 bases lay between the germline ends. The CDR3 length is 16 residues. In DNA form, the CDR3 reads TGTGCCAGCAGTGAAGGACCTAGCTCCTATAATTCACCCCTCCACTTT. Residues: CASSEGPSSYNSPLHF.

The chain couples TRBV3-1 (or the pseudogene TRBV3-2) to TRBJ1-5; D call uncertain. CDR3 length: 13 residues. V shed 0 bases and J shed 7 bases, with 7 bases lying between them. Germline V CDR1 and CDR2: LGHDT, YNNKEL (reference sequence). Here the CDR3 DNA reads TGTGCCAGCAGCCAAGACGGTAAACAGCCCCAGCATTTT. This codes for CASSQDGKQPQHF.

The CDR3 sequence: CASSEASSGNTIYF. CDR3 nucleotide sequence: TGTGCCAGCAGTGAGGCCAGCTCTGGAAACACCATATATTTT. V is TRBV6-1 and J is TRBJ1-3; the D is unclear. Per the germline V gene, CDR1 is MNHNS and CDR2 is SASEGT. The CDR3 totals 14 residues. Trimming stripped 3 bases from V and 0 bases from J, with 6 bases between.

In DNA form, the CDR3 reads TGTGCCAGCAGCTTAACTACTGGCAATCAGCCCCAGCATTTT. Translation gives CASSLTTGNQPQHF. The rearrangement uses TRBV7-9 and TRBJ1-5; no reliable D call. The germline gives CDR1 SEHNR, CDR2 FQNEAQ (reference sequence). Trimming shortened V by 2 bases and J by 2 bases, and 7 bases separated the two germline ends. CDR3 length: 14 residues.

The chain joins TRBV6-5 to TRBJ2-7, with no clear D. CDR3 length equals 14 residues. In germline, CDR1 is MNHEY, CDR2 SVGAGI. Trimming cost V 3 bases and J 6 bases, with 15 bases left between them. As DNA, the CDR3 is TGTGCCAGCAGTTATAATAAGTTCGCAGGCGAGCAGTACTTC. Translated: CASSYNKFAGEQYF.

The gene calls are TRBV27 and TRBJ2-1; D ambiguous. Germline V gene lookup returns CDR1 MNHEY and CDR2 SMNVEV (reference sequence). This CDR3 is built from 13 residues. Trimming removed 4 bases at V and 4 bases at J, with 8 bases between. The CDR3 reads CASSSTRYNEQFF. The CDR3, as DNA: TGTGCCAGCAGTTCGACGAGATACAATGAGCAGTTCTTC.

This chain links TRBV7-3 with TRBJ1-1, with unresolved D. Germline V gene data show CDR1 as SGHTA and CDR2 as FQGTGA. V lost 3 bases to trimming and J lost 1 base, with 6 bases between them. The CDR3 runs 13 residues. The CDR3 loop is CASSFSGNTEAFF. The DNA of the CDR3 is TGTGCCAGCAGCTTCTCAGGGAACACTGAAGCTTTCTTT.

The gene calls are TRBV7-3 and TRBJ2-1; tentatively, D is TRBD1 (6 bases). CDR1 is SGHTA, CDR2 FQGTGA, per germline. The length of the CDR3 is 15 residues. The germline V and J ends were trimmed by 2 bases and 1 base, with 9 bases remaining between them. The CDR3 loop is CASSLQGLSYNEQFF. CDR3 DNA: TGTGCCAGCAGCTTACAGGGGCTTTCCTACAATGAGCAGTTCTTC.

This clone was counted a single time. This chain connects TRBV4-2 to TRBJ1-2; D remains unclear. The length of the CDR3 is 14 residues. V was clipped by 0 bases and J by 5 bases, with 10 bases between them. Looked up from germline, CDR1 is LGHNA and CDR2 is YNFKEQ. CDR3 sequence (DNA): TGTGCCAGCAGCCAAGATTCAACTCAGTATGGCTACACCTTC. This encodes CASSQDSTQYGYTF.

The V and J genes are TRBV7-2 and TRBJ2-1, with 11 bases aligning to TRBD2. The CDR3 is 15 amino acids. The germline V gene encodes CDR1 SGHTA and CDR2 FQGNSA. The ends lost 4 bases at V and 4 bases at J; junction bases unmatched: 3. DNA for the CDR3: TGTGCCAGCAGCTCCGGGACTAGCGGTTACAATGAGCAGTTCTTC. It is translated as CASSSGTSGYNEQFF. The full variable domain, with the rest looked up from reference TRBV7-2 and TRBJ2-1, is GAGVSQSPSNKVTEKGKDVELRCDPISGHTALYWYRQSLGQGLEFLIYFQGNSAPDKSGLPSDRFSAERTGGSVSTLTIQRTQQEDSAVYLCASSSGTSGYNEQFFGPGTRLTVL.

This clone was counted between two and nine times. This chain uses TRBV28 with TRBJ1-2; TRBD1 matches at 7 bases. Germline CDR1 and CDR2: MDHEN and SYDVKM. The CDR3 sequence is 15 residues long. The V segment lost 6 bases and the J segment 6 bases; nucleotides outside the gene matches: 13. The CDR3 here is CASSTYPGQWDGYTF. DNA of the CDR3: TGTGCCAGCAGCACCTATCCGGGACAGTGGGATGGCTACACCTTC.